This T cell receptor (beta chain) originates from a study of blood T cell repertoires in COVID-19. Study in general: The United States, Italy and Spain supplied acute and convalescent COVID-19 samples.

Authors' analysis steps: Amplified reference gene primers provided the basis for estimating nucleated cell counts. The data were produced by immunoSEQ multiplex PCR, yet TCRdb's version contains in-frame clones alone and is incomplete. V, J and clone size reflect that table, while D and trimming were determined from the DNA. The sample records about 210,000 clones, 65% to 85% being singletons. The receptor comes from a young man with acute COVID-19. The sequenced sample was PBMCs or T cells enriched from blood (not recorded which).

The CDR3 sequence: CASSFRKLYGYTF. The CDR3 nucleotides are TGTGCCAGCAGCTTCAGGAAACTCTATGGCTACACCTTC. The rearrangement links TRBV3-1 (or the pseudogene TRBV3-2) to TRBJ1-2; D ambiguous. CDR3 length equals 13 residues. V was cut by 5 bases and J by 4 bases, with 11 bases left in between. Germline values: CDR1 LGHDT, CDR2 YNNKEL (reference sequence).